Reported below is one T cell receptor (beta chain). This clonotype came up a few times. Its antigen target is currently unknown. An end of the junction differs from the germline gene, which may be a read error. The source of the sample is a study of naive and memory T cell subsets (TCRdb year 2017). Background on the whole study: An open-source, UMI-based TCR alpha and beta sequencing pipeline was applied to sorted naive and memory peripheral blood T cell subsets. The functional CMV T cell responses agreed completely with IgG serology results. RNA was DNase-treated and reverse transcribed with TCR constant-region primers, mostly using SuperScript III.

Based on the germline V gene, the CDR1 and CDR2 sequences are MDHEN and SYDVKM. Including the terminal cysteine and phenylalanine, the CDR3 comprises 11 residues. The read is trimmed to its CDR3 DNA, 33 bases read in frame from base 1. Library prep was done by UMI-ligation and nested PCR. The beta constant-region primer was an equimolar mix of two oligonucleotides covering both TRBC1 and TRBC2. Four rounds of PCR, combining the SP2 primer with nested alpha and beta constant-region primers, were used to amplify the ligated cDNA. A single-stranded oligonucleotide carrying the SP2 primer and a 12-nucleotide UMI was ligated to the 3' end of the cDNA by T4 RNA ligase 1. The ligation reaction was incubated at 16°C for about 20-24 hours. PCR2 was typically performed as a SYBR Green qPCR and was stopped at a predetermined threshold so that over-amplification was prevented. Every purification after the first one was done using Agencourt AMPure XP magnetic beads. Libraries were quantified by Qubit and checked on a TapeStation, with a main peak expected near 650 bp. The pooled libraries were sequenced on an Illumina MiSeq using v2 2x251 paired-end kits, which usually yielded roughly 1-2.2 million reads per sample. Each sample's library went into the pool at about 4.2 nM, and roughly 5-8% PhiX was added to help with cluster recognition. On the authors' methods: Using tag matching that tolerated one base-pair mismatch, Decombinator assigned V and J genes to FASTQ reads that had been processed by Demultiplexor. Collapsinator used UMIs to correct both sequencing errors and frequency errors arising from PCR heterogeneity. CDR3Translator translated TCRs and extracted CDR3s from the conserved cysteine to the FGXG phenylalanine, flagging non-productive sequences. Repertoires were subsampled to equal numbers of UMI-defined TCRs before Gini, Shannon entropy and inverse Simpson indices were calculated. Within the linear range, a power law was fitted by maximum likelihood to the distributions of clonotype abundance. On one naive CD8 sample, the pipeline and MIGEC gave similar UMI counts, unique TCR numbers and clonal distributions. The repertoires were searched for approximately 7,000 CMV-associated CDR3 sequences that had been compiled from VDJdb and a published dataset. Clones were called with MiXCR by TCRdb after fastp trimmed the public reads at Q25, and only in-frame beta chains were retained. All rows with the same CDR3 protein become a single entry with the most common DNA and genes. TCRdb, not the original authors, processed these V and J calls. Within this sample are about 120,000 distinct CDR3 sequences, with roughly 36% of them counted one time only. The top ten clones comprise roughly 0.86% of the sample.

Here is what the overall study found, with its caveats: Single alpha or beta chain sequences, rather than paired alpha/beta receptors, were used to define clonotypes. In both CD4 and CD8 cells, a rise in Gini index and a fall in Shannon and inverse Simpson diversity were observed from naive through CM, EM and EMRA. The repertoire findings for the naive and memory subsets could not be validated, as no ground truth was available. TCR abundance followed a power law with an exponent that was different for naive and memory subsets but consistent across the three individuals. RNA-based TCR counts may be affected by expression changes linked to T cell activation and differentiation. Once error correction was done, more than 85% of naive TCR sequences showed up just once, which made the naive abundance distributions much steeper than those of the memory subsets.

TCR alpha and beta chain libraries were amplified separately from the second PCR step onward. The CMV status of each donor was determined by measuring IFNgamma production from CD4+ T cells after fresh PBMCs had been stimulated overnight with CMV viral lysate. Miltenyi beads were used first to positively select CD4 T cells, and CD8 T cells were then positively selected from the CD4-negative fraction. Cells were stained for CD3, CD4, CD8, CD45RA, CD27 and a live/dead dye and were sorted on a BD Aria II into four subsets based on CD45RA and CD27. A few healthy volunteers provided blood, and each donor's sample was split into CD4 and CD8 T cells and then further divided into four differentiation subsets. Approximately 120 ml of peripheral blood was collected from each donor, and PBMC were isolated by Ficoll-Paque PLUS density-gradient centrifugation. Sorted cells were lysed in RLT buffer, after which RNA was extracted using a Qiagen RNeasy kit and stored at -80 degrees C.

The chain links TRBV28 with TRBJ2-7, with the D gene call left open. Input material: central memory CD4+ T cells from blood. The cell subset or site label corresponds to: central memory, CD45RA- CD27+. The receptor comes from a human donor in good health. CDR3 protein: CASSSMEPPDF. The DNA sequence is TGTGCCAGCAGTTCCATGGAGCCCCCGGACTTC.